A single sample gave rise to the 16 T cell receptor beta chains below, sequenced in a study of blood T cell repertoires in COVID-19. Only in-frame clones appear in the TCRdb table, and some are missing; sequencing was by immunoSEQ multiplex PCR. The sample holds 300,000 to 400,000 clones; 85% to 90% are singletons and the top ten take around 0.95%. Input material: PBMCs or T cells enriched from blood (not recorded which). The receptors were sampled from a woman aged 25 to 39 with acute COVID-19.

The chain uses TRBV11-3 and TRBJ2-2, with 7 bases matching TRBD1. The CDR3 runs to 17 residues. From germline, CDR1 is SGHNT and CDR2 YENEEA. Trimming at V came to 4 bases and at J to 2 bases, leaving 10 bases not matched to a gene. CDR3 sequence reads: CASSSPTGQSNTGELFF. The CDR3 DNA is TGTGCCAGCAGCTCTCCGACAGGGCAGTCAAACACCGGGGAGCTGTTTTTT.

This chain uses TRBV5-1 with TRBJ2-3, with 8 positions matching TRBD2. V dropped 5 bases and J dropped 3; count of bases not matched to a gene: 11. Germline V gene data show CDR1 as SGHRS and CDR2 as YFSETQ. The CDR3 contains 16 residues. CDR3 DNA: TGCGCCAGCAGGGAATGGCGGACGGGGGGGACAGATACGCAGTATTTT. This encodes CASREWRTGGTDTQYF.

This sequence joins TRBV25-1 and TRBJ1-2; a possible D gene is TRBD1 (6 bases). CDR1 is MGHDK, CDR2 SYGVNS, per germline. The V and J ends lost 2 bases and 2 bases respectively, with 6 bases between them. The CDR3 extends over 13 amino acids. CDR3 sequence: CASSEQGNYGYTF. CDR3 nucleotides: TGTGCCAGCAGTGAACAGGGGAACTATGGCTACACCTTC.

This chain uses TRBV5-6 with TRBJ1-5; TRBD1 matches at 8 bases. The CDR3 extends over 15 amino acids. With V trimmed by 4 bases and J by 8 bases, 11 bases remained unmatched. CDR1 and CDR2 from the germline V gene are SGHDT and YYEEEE. This CDR3 reads CASSPPDDRGKPQHF. The CDR3 bases are TGTGCCAGCAGCCCCCCAGACGACAGGGGTAAGCCCCAGCATTTT.

The CDR3 loop is CASSVPSGGSSYNSPLHF. The CDR3 region has the DNA TGTGCCAGCAGCGTACCATCAGGGGGGAGCTCCTATAATTCACCCCTCCACTTT. V gene TRBV5-5 combines with J gene TRBJ1-6; TRBD1 matches 7 bases. Per the germline V gene, CDR1 is SGHKS and CDR2 is YYEKEE (reference sequence). The V segment lost 4 bases and the J segment 0 bases; nucleotides outside the gene matches: 10. This CDR3 has 18 residues.

The chain recombines TRBV19 with TRBJ1-5; 8 bases agree with TRBD1. From germline, CDR1 is LNHDA and CDR2 SQIVND (reference sequence). The V and J ends lost 3 bases and 3 bases, in that order; junction bases with no gene match: 10. The CDR3 runs 17 residues. CDR3 protein: CASSMGPTGGNNQPQHF. CDR3 nucleotides: TGTGCCAGTAGTATGGGACCCACAGGGGGAAACAATCAGCCCCAGCATTTT.

Only one count was recorded for this clone. The chain has TRBV27 and TRBJ2-3, with 7 bases aligning to TRBD2. V was clipped by 7 bases and J by 1 base; unmatched bases: 2. This CDR3 spans 13 amino acids. CDR1 and CDR2 (germline): MNHEY, SMNVEV (reference sequence). The CDR3 sequence is CASKAGGTDTQYF. The DNA of the CDR3 is TGTGCCAGCAAGGCGGGGGGCACAGATACGCAGTATTTT.

The V and J genes are TRBV6-1 and TRBJ1-2; the D is unclear. Per germline, CDR1 MNHNS and CDR2 SASEGT. The CDR3 runs 13 residues. Trimming stripped 2 bases from V and 0 bases from J, with 4 bases between. This CDR3 is CASSERANYGYTF. In DNA, the CDR3 is TGTGCCAGCAGTGAACGGGCTAACTATGGCTACACCTTC.

The chain is built from TRBV5-1 and TRBJ2-7; the match to TRBD1 covers 9 bases. The CDR3 extends over 15 amino acids. The germline V gene has CDR1 SGHRS and CDR2 YFSETQ. Germline trimming cut 5 bases from V and 6 bases from J; bases unmatched to any gene: 12. CDR3 amino acids: CASRPYVGTGPEQYF. CDR3 in DNA: TGCGCCAGCAGACCCTATGTCGGGACAGGGCCCGAGCAGTACTTC.

This clone was counted once. The chain combines TRBV24-1 with TRBJ1-5, with 8 bases lining up with TRBD1. This CDR3 is 15 amino acids long. The trim removed 5 bases at V and 7 bases at J, leaving 9 bases unmatched. Germline lookup yields CDR1 KGHDR and CDR2 SFDVKD. The CDR3 region has the DNA TGTGCCACCAGTGCCGATTCAGGGGGCTGGCAGCCCCAGCATTTT. Its translation is CATSADSGGWQPQHF.

The chain has TRBV5-1 and TRBJ1-1, with D unresolved. The CDR3 runs 15 residues. V was shortened by 3 bases and J by 2 bases, with 14 bases between the two germline ends. Germline V lookup: CDR1 SGHRS, CDR2 YFSETQ. The CDR3 reads CASSYGRHGNTEAFF. The CDR3 DNA is TGCGCCAGCAGCTACGGGAGGCACGGAAACACTGAAGCTTTCTTT.

The chain joins TRBV10-1 to TRBJ1-5; D perhaps matches TRBD1 (5 bases). Per the germline V gene, CDR1 is WNHNN and CDR2 is SYGVQD (reference sequence). This CDR3 spans 18 amino acids. V lost 5 bases and J 0 bases, leaving 20 bases between the germline ends. The CDR3 loop is CASSNVRQKPYSNQPQHF. CDR3 DNA: TGCGCCAGCAGTAACGTCCGACAGAAACCCTATAGCAATCAGCCCCAGCATTTT.

V is TRBV25-1 and J is TRBJ1-1, with 8 nucleotides matching TRBD1. Germline lookup yields CDR1 MGHDK and CDR2 SYGVNS. J gave up 4 bases and V 2 bases, and 9 bases lay outside the gene matches. The CDR3 spans 16 residues. This CDR3 is CASSEPRDRMFTEAFF. The CDR3 DNA follows: TGTGCCAGCAGTGAACCTCGGGACAGGATGTTCACTGAAGCTTTCTTT.

This chain joins TRBV6-5 and TRBJ1-6; 9 bases fit TRBD1. Germline loops: CDR1 MNHEY, CDR2 SVGAGI. CDR3 length equals 14 residues. V lost 5 bases to trimming and J lost 5 bases; unmatched junction nucleotides: 1. The CDR3 region has the DNA TGTGCCAGCAGTCGACAGGGGGATAATTCACCCCTCCACTTT. Residues: CASSRQGDNSPLHF.

This chain links TRBV9 with TRBJ1-1; D unclear. V was shortened by 4 bases and J by 5 bases, with 18 bases between the two germline ends. Germline CDR1 SGDLS, CDR2 YYNGEE. This CDR3 is built from 15 residues. The CDR3 nucleotides are TGTGCCAGCAGCATAGGAGATACAGTCAGAACTGAAGCTTTCTTT. Protein sequence: CASSIGDTVRTEAFF.

As for this clone: Other DNA variants within this sample encode the same CDR3. The chain uses TRBV24-1 and TRBJ2-1; D uncertain. V lost 7 bases, J lost 6 bases, and 6 bases lay in between. Germline CDR1 reads KGHDR; CDR2 reads SFDVKD. The CDR3 runs to 11 residues. In nucleotides, the CDR3 is TGTGCCACCAGCCGGGTCAATGAGCAGTTCTTC. Residues: CATSRVNEQFF.